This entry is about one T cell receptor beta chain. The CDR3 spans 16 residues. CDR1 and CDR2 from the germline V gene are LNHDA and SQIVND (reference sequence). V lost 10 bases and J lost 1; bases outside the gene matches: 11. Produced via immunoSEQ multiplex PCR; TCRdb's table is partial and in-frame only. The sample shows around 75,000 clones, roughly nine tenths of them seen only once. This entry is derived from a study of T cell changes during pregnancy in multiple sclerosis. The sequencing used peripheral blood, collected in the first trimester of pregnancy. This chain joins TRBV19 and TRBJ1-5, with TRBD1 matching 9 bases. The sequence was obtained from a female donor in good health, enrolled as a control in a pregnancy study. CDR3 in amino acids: CATVTGGGVSNQPQHF. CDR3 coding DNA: TGTGCCACCGTGACAGGGGGTGGGGTAAGCAATCAGCCCCAGCATTTT.